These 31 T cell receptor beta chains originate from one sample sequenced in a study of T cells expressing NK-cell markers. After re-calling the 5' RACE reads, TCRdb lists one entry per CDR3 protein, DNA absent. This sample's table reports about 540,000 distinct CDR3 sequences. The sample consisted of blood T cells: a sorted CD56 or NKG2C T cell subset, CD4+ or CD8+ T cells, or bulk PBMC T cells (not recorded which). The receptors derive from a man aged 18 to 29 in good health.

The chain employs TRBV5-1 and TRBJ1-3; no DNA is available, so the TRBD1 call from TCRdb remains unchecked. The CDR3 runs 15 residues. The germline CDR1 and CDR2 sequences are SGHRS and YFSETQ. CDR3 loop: CASSPNPAGGNTIYF.

CDR3 sequence reads: CASRSSGAQETQYF. V gene TRBV6-5 combines with J gene TRBJ2-5; the TCRdb call, TRBD2, lacks DNA for checking. The CDR3 is made up of 14 amino acids. CDR1 is MNHEY and CDR2 is SVGAGI in the germline V gene.

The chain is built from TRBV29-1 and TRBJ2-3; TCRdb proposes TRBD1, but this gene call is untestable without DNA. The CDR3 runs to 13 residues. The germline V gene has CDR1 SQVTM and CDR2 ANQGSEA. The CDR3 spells CSADTGGTDTQYF.

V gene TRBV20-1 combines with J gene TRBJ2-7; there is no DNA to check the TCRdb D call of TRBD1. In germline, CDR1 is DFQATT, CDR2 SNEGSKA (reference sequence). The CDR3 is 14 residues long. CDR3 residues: CSVATGTGVDEQYF.

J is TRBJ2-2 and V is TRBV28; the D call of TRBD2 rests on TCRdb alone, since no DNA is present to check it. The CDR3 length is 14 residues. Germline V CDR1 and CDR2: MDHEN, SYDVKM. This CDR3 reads CASTGLAGTGELFF.

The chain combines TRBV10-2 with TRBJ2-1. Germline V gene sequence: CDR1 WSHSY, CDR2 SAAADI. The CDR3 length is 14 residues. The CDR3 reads CAILDGNSYNEQFF.

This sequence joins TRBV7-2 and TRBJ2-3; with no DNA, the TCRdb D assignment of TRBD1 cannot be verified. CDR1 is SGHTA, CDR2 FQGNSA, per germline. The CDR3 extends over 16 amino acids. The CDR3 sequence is CASSLALGGTGDTQYF.

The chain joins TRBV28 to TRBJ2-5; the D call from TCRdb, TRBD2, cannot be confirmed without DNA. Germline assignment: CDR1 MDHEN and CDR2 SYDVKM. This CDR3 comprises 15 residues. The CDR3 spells CASSFWLESQETQYF.

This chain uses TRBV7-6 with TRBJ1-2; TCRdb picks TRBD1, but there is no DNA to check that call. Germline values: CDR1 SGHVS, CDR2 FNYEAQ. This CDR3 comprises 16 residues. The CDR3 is CASSFQEAGTGGGYTF.

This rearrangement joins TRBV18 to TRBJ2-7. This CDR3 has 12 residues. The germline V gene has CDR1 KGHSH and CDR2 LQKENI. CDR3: CASSAITYEQYF.

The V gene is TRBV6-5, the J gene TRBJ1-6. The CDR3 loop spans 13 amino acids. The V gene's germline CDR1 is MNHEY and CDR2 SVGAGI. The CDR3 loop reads CASSYSELSPLHF.

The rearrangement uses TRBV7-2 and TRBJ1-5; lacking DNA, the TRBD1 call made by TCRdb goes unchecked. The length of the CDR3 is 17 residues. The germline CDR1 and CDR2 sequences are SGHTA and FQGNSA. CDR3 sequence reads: CASSPHLEDRGNQPQHF.

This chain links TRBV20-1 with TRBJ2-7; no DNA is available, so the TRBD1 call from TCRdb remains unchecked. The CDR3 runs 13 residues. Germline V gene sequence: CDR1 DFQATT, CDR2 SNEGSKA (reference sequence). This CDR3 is CSAPGGQAYEQYF.

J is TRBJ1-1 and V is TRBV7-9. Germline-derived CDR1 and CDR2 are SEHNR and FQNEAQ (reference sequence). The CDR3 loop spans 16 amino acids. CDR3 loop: CASKALSGRGSAEAFF.

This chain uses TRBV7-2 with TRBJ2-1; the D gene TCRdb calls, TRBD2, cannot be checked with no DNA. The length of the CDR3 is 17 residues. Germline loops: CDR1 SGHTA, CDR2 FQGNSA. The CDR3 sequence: CASSLQPGLAGSNEQFF.

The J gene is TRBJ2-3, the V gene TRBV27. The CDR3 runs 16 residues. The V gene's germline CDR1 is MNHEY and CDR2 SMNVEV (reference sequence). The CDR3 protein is CASSTRLLPTTDTQYF.

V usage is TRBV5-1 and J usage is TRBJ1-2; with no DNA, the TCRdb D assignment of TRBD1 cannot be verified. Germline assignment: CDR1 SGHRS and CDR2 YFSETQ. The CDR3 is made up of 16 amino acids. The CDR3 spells CASSLAGTGGKDGYTF.

This CDR3 reads CASTQTAGGDNTQYF. The chain has TRBV6-1 and TRBJ2-3; no DNA is available, so the TRBD2 call from TCRdb remains unchecked. The germline V gene has CDR1 MNHNS and CDR2 SASEGT. This CDR3 region has 15 residues.

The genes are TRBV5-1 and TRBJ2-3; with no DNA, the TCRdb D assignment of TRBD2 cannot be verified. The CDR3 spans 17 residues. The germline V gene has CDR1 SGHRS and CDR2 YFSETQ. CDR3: CASSSGGRATSTDTQYF.

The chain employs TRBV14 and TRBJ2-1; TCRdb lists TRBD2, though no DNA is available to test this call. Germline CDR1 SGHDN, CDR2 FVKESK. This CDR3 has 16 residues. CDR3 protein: CASSQEVGRVYNEQFF.

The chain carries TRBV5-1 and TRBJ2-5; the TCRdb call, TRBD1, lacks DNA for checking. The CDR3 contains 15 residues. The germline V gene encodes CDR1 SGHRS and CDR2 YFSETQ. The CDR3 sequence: CASSPGDRGTETQYF.

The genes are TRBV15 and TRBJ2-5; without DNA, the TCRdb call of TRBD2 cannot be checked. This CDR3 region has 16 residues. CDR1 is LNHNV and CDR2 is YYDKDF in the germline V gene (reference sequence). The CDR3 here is CATSRAGGRVKETQYF.

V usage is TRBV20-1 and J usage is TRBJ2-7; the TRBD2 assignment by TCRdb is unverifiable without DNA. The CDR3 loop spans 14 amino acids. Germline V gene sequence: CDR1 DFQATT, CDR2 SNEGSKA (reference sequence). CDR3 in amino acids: CSVFAGTSSYEQYF.

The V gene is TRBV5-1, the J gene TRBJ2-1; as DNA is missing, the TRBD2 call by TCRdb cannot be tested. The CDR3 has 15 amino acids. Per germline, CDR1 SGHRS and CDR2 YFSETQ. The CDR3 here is CASSPLAPSDNEQFF.

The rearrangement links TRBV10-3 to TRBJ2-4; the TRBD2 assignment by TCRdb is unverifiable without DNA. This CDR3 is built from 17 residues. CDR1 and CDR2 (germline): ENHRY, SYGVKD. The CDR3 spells CAISESRTSGLGNIQYF.

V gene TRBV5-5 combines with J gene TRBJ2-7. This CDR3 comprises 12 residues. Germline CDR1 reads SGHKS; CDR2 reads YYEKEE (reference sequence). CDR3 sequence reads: CASSWEHYEQYF.

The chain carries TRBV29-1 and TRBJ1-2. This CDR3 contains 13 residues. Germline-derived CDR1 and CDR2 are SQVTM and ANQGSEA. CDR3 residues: CSVELENNYGYTF. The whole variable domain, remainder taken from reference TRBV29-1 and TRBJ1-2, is SAVISQKPSRDICQRGTSLTIQCQVDSQVTMMFWYRQQPGQSLTLIATANQGSEATYESGFVIDKFPISRPNLTFSTLTVSNMSPEDSSIYLCSVELENNYGYTFGSGTRLTVV.

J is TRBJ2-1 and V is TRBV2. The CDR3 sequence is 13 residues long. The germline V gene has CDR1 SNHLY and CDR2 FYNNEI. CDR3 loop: CAMRQGSYNEQFF.

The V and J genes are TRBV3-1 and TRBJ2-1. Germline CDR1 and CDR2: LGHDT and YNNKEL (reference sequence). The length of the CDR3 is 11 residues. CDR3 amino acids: CASSYGKGQFF.

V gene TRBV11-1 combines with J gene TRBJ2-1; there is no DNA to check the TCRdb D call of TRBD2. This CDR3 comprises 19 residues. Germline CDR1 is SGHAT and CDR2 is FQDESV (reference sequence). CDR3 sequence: CASSLSSIGNSGSYNEQFF.

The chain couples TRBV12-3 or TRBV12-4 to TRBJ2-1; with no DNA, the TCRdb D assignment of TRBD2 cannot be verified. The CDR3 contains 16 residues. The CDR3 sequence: CASSSLESGRSNEQFF.